This entry lists 13 T cell receptor beta chains sequenced from one sample in a study of type 1 regulatory T cells. Antigens of these TCRs are unknown. TCRdb reanalysed the reads using MiXCR and keeps one entry per CDR3 protein. The table records 15,000 or so distinct CDR3 sequences, approximately 13% of them present only once. The sequencing input was cultured T cells, either the whole culture or a sorted T cell fraction (not recorded which). The receptors stem from a human donor in good health.

This clonotype was observed at least ten times. V gene TRBV9 combines with J gene TRBJ2-2; D call uncertain. V gave up 0 bases and J gave up 5 bases, with 5 bases separating them. Germline V gives CDR1 SGDLS, CDR2 YYNGEE. This CDR3 region has 13 residues. Here the CDR3 DNA reads TGTGCCAGCAGCGTAGTGTTGACCGGGGAGCTGTTTTTT. It translates to CASSVVLTGELFF.

This clonotype was counted ten times or more. This chain uses TRBV2 with TRBJ1-5, with D unclear. CDR1 SNHLY and CDR2 FYNNEI come from the germline V gene. This CDR3 is 12 amino acids long. Trimming stripped 4 bases from V and 3 bases from J, with 4 bases between. The CDR3 DNA follows: TGTGCCAGCAGTGGAAACAATCAGCCCCAGCATTTT. Protein: CASSGNNQPQHF. Combining the CDR3 with reference TRBV2 and TRBJ1-5 gives the whole variable domain EPEVTQTPSHQVTQMGQEVILRCVPISNHLYFYWYRQILGQKVEFLVSFYNNEISEKSEIFDDQFSVERPDGSNFTLKIRSTKLEDSAMYFCASSGNNQPQHFGDGTRLSIL.

Relative to its sample, this clonotype is medium-sized. The chain joins TRBV15 to TRBJ1-2; tentatively, D is TRBD1 (5 bases). The CDR3 is 14 residues long. The V gene lost 3 bases and the J gene lost 2 bases, with 10 bases spanning the gap. The V gene's germline CDR1 is LNHNV and CDR2 YYDKDF (reference sequence). As DNA, the CDR3 is TGTGCCACCAGCAGTAGCAGGGCCAACTATGGCTACACCTTC. Protein product: CATSSSRANYGYTF. Full variable domain (outside the CDR3, taken from reference TRBV15 and TRBJ1-2): DAMVIQNPRYQVTQFGKPVTLSCSQTLNHNVMYWYQQKSSQAPKLLFHYYDKDFNNEADTPDNFQSRRPNTSFCFLDIRSPGLGDTAMYLCATSSSRANYGYTFGSGTRLTVV.

About this clonotype itself: A read error may be the cause here, since a much bigger clone is one base away. The CDR3 DNA reads as TGTGCCAGCAGGCGGATAGTCAACCCTGGAAACACCATATATTTT. Translated: CASRRIVNPGNTIYF. The chain links TRBV12-3 or TRBV12-4 to TRBJ1-3; D is unresolved. The CDR3 spans 15 residues. V was cut by 6 bases and J by 2 bases, with 14 bases left in between.

V and J are TRBV30 and TRBJ2-2; 9 nucleotides agree with TRBD2. V lost 2 bases to trimming and J lost 5 bases; unmatched junction nucleotides: 3. Looked up from germline, CDR1 is GTSNPN and CDR2 is SVGIG (reference sequence). This CDR3 spans 14 amino acids. The CDR3 region is CAWSPGLATGELFF. CDR3 DNA sequence: TGTGCCTGGAGTCCGGGACTAGCTACCGGGGAGCTGTTTTTT. Combining the CDR3 with reference TRBV30 and TRBJ2-2 gives the whole variable domain SQTIHQWPATLVQPVGSPLSLECTVEGTSNPNLYWYRQAAGRGLQLLFYSVGIGQISSEVPQNLSASRPQDRQFILSSKKLLLSDSGFYLCAWSPGLATGELFFGEGSRLTVL.

This clonotype was seen at least ten times. The V and J genes are TRBV11-1 and TRBJ2-1; 9 bases align to TRBD1. The V segment lost 1 base and the J segment 7 bases; nucleotides outside the gene matches: 2. Germline loops: CDR1 SGHAT, CDR2 FQDESV (reference sequence). The CDR3 has 14 amino acids. This CDR3 reads CASSLGTGVNEQFF. In DNA, the CDR3 is TGTGCCAGCAGCTTAGGGACAGGGGTGAATGAGCAGTTCTTC.

This clonotype was observed a few times. This chain uses TRBV7-2 with TRBJ2-1, with D perhaps matching TRBD2 (5 bases). V was shortened by 2 bases and J by 8 bases, with 22 bases between the two germline ends. Germline CDR1 reads SGHTA; CDR2 reads FQGNSA. The CDR3 runs to 17 residues. The CDR3 sequence is CASSLTPTSGRFDEQFF. The DNA of the CDR3 is TGTGCCAGCAGCTTAACGCCCACTAGTGGGCGTTTTGATGAGCAGTTCTTC.

This clonotype occurred many times. This chain uses TRBV6-5 with TRBJ2-1, with D possibly matching TRBD2 (5 bases). CDR3 size: 15 residues. Per the germline V gene, CDR1 is MNHEY and CDR2 is SVGAGI. Trimming took off 3 bases at V and 6 bases at J, with 15 bases between the two ends. The CDR3 nucleotides read TGTGCCAGCAGTTATGATGGTCTAGCCATCAATGAGCAGTTCTTC. This sequence encodes CASSYDGLAINEQFF.

This clonotype was observed many times. This chain connects TRBV4-3 to TRBJ2-1; 10 bases map to TRBD2. CDR1 and CDR2 from the germline V gene are LGHNA and YSLEER. The CDR3 totals 19 residues. Trimming at V came to 1 base and at J to 4 bases, leaving 13 bases not matched to a gene. CDR3 coding DNA: TGCGCCAGCAGCCAAGTTTTGAGTCTAGCGGGAGTTGGGTACAATGAGCAGTTCTTC. Translated: CASSQVLSLAGVGYNEQFF.

This clonotype was recorded at least ten times. J is TRBJ1-5 and V is TRBV20-1; 7 bases are a match to TRBD1. Germline loops: CDR1 DFQATT, CDR2 SNEGSKA (reference sequence). The CDR3 runs to 15 residues. Trimming took 5 bases from V and 0 from J; bases not matched to a gene: 7. The DNA for the CDR3 is TGCAGTGCTGGCCTGACAGGGCATAGCAATCAGCCCCAGCATTTT. Translated: CSAGLTGHSNQPQHF.

This clonotype was counted ten times or more. The chain combines TRBV7-3 with TRBJ1-1; D uncertain. The CDR3 spans 14 residues. Trimming cost V 0 bases and J 2 bases, with 7 bases left between them. Germline lookup yields CDR1 SGHTA and CDR2 FQGTGA. The CDR3 bases are TGTGCCAGCAGCTTAACCTCGACTAACACTGAAGCTTTCTTT. Translation gives CASSLTSTNTEAFF.

In its sample, this clonotype is medium-sized. The chain is built from TRBV9 and TRBJ2-3, with D unclear. The CDR3 runs to 14 residues. V shed 1 base and J shed 2 bases, with 8 bases lying between them. CDR1 and CDR2 from the germline V gene are SGDLS and YYNGEE. The CDR3 sequence: CASSVIPYTDTQYF. As DNA, the CDR3 is TGTGCCAGCAGCGTAATACCCTACACAGATACGCAGTATTTT.

In its sample, this clonotype was seen many times. The chain recombines TRBV12-3 or TRBV12-4 with TRBJ2-7, with D unresolved. This CDR3 has 15 amino acids. The germline V and J ends were trimmed by 5 bases and 2 bases, with 16 bases remaining between them. CDR3 sequence reads: CASSPRSVSTYEQYF. DNA for the CDR3: TGTGCCAGCAGTCCGCGAAGCGTTTCCACCTACGAGCAGTACTTC.